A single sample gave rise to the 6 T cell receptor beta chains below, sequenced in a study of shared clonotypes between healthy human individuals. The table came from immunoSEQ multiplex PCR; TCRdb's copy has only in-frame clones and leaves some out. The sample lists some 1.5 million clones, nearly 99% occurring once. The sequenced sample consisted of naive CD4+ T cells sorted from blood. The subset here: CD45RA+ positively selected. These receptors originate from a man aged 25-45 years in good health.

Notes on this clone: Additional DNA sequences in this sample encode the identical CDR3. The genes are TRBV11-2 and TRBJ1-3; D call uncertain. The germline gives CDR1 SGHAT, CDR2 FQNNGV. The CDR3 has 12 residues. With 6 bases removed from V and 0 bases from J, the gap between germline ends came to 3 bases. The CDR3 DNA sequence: TGTGCCAGCAGTTTCTCTGGAAACACCATATATTTT. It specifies CASSFSGNTIYF.

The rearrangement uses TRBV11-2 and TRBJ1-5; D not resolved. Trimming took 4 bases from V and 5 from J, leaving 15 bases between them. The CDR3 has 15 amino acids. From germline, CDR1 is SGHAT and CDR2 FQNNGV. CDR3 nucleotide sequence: TGTGCCAGCAGCTCGGAAGGGTCTAGGGATCAGCCCCAGCATTTT. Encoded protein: CASSSEGSRDQPQHF.

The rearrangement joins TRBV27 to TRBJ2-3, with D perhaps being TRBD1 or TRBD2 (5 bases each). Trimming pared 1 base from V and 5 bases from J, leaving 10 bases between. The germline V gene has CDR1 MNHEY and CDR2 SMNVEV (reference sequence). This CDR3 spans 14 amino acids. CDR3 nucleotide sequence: TGTGCCAGCAGTTTATGGGGGATCGGAGATACGCAGTATTTT. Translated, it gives CASSLWGIGDTQYF.

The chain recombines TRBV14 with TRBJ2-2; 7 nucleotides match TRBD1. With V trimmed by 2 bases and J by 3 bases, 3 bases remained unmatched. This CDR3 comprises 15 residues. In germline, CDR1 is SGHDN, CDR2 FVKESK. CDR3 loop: CASSQRQGYTGELFF. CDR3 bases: TGTGCCAGCAGCCAACGACAGGGATACACCGGGGAGCTGTTTTTT.

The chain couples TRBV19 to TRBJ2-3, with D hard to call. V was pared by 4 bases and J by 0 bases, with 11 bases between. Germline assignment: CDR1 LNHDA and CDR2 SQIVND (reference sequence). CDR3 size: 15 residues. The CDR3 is CASSRTASSTDTQYF. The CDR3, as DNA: TGTGCCAGTAGTAGAACAGCATCTAGCACAGATACGCAGTATTTT.

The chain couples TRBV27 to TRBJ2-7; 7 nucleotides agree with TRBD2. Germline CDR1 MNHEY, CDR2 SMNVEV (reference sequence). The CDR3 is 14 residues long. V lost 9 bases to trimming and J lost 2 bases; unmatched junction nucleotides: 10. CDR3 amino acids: CASSTGLKPYEQYF. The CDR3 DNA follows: TGTGCCAGTTCAACGGGACTAAAGCCCTACGAGCAGTACTTC.